This TCR beta chain was retrieved from a study of T-cell reconstitution after alpha-beta-depleted transplantation in children. Unique molecular identifiers were incorporated during preparation of the TCRbeta library. A single record per CDR3 protein comes from TCRdb applying MiXCR to the PCR reads. The data show some 300,000 distinct CDR3 sequences, with about 9.4% seen just once and more than 2% held by the top ten. This CDR3 has 13 amino acids. Germline V gives CDR1 SQVTM, CDR2 ANQGSEA. The germline V and J ends were trimmed by 6 bases and 0 bases, with 9 bases remaining between them. This clonotype was observed a few times.

V and J are TRBV29-1 and TRBJ2-4; D is ambiguous. The TCR comes from a human donor who donated a stem cell graft to a child with acute lymphoblastic leukemia. The material was PBMCs from the stem cell graft donor, obtained from the stem cell graft. CDR3 nucleotides: TGCAGCGTGGAACAGATAGCCAAAAACATTCAGTACTTC. Encoded protein: CSVEQIAKNIQYF.